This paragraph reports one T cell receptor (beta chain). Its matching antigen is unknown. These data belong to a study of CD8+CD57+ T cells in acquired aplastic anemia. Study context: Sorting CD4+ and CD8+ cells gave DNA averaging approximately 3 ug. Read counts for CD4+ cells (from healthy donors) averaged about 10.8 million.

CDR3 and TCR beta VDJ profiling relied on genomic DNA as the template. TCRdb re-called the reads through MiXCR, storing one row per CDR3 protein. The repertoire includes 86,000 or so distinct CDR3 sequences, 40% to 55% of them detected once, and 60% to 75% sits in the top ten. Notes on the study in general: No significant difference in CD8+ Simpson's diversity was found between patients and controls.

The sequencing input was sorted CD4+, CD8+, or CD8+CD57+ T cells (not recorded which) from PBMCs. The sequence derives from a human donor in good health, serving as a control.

CDR3 sequence: CASSFRQDRMLQETQYF. The CDR3 nucleotides are TGTGCCAGCAGCTTTAGGCAGGACAGAATGCTTCAAGAGACCCAGTACTTC. The chain links TRBV11-3 to TRBJ2-5, with a tentative D call TRBD1 (6 bases). The CDR3 is 17 residues long. Deletions cut 3 bases from V and 2 bases from J, with 19 bases between. Looked up from germline, CDR1 is SGHNT and CDR2 is YENEEA.